What follows describes a single T cell receptor beta chain. The CDR3 contains 15 residues. V gave up 4 bases and J gave up 3 bases, with 18 bases separating them. The germline gives CDR1 GTSNPN, CDR2 SVGIG (reference sequence). This table comes from immunoSEQ multiplex PCR, and its TCRdb copy is limited to in-frame clones, with some not included. Among roughly 90,000 clones listed, 85% to 95% were seen once. This sample is part of a study of T cell changes during pregnancy in multiple sclerosis. This specimen was peripheral blood, taken in the first trimester of pregnancy. The TCR was taken from a female donor in good health, enrolled as a control in a pregnancy study. The rearrangement uses TRBV30 and TRBJ1-2; D might be TRBD1 (6 bases). The CDR3 DNA follows: TGTGCCTGGAACAGGCCCCCACAGGGAGACTATGGCTACACCTTC. This sequence encodes CAWNRPPQGDYGYTF.